Listed here are 19 T cell receptor beta chains from one sample, sequenced in a study of T-cell memory formation after mild COVID-19. TCRdb reprocessed the 5' RACE reads with MiXCR, giving one entry per CDR3 protein. The sample lists more than 450,000 distinct CDR3 sequences, more than 15% seen once, with 9.5% to 15% in the top ten. Source material: PBMCs or a T cell subset sorted from them (not recorded which). All receptors come from an adult woman who had mild COVID-19 (a few samples of this study predate the infection). Cell type and time point are not known.

The V call is TRBV9, the J call TRBJ2-3; D perhaps matches TRBD2 (5 bases). Trimming stripped 5 bases from V and 0 bases from J, with 7 bases between. This CDR3 is 13 amino acids long. CDR1 is SGDLS and CDR2 is YYNGEE in the germline V gene. The CDR3 loop reads CASRGASTDTQYF. CDR3 sequence (DNA): TGTGCCAGCAGGGGAGCTAGCACAGATACGCAGTATTTT.

The V call is TRBV27, the J call TRBJ2-3; D may correspond to TRBD1 or TRBD2 (5 bases each). The CDR3 runs to 16 residues. Trimming stripped 2 bases from V and 1 base from J, with 13 bases between. CDR1 MNHEY and CDR2 SMNVEV come from the germline V gene (reference sequence). CDR3 amino acids: CASSLVGAWGTDTQYF. In nucleotides, the CDR3 is TGTGCCAGCAGTTTAGTCGGGGCCTGGGGCACAGATACGCAGTATTTT.

This clonotype appeared a few times. The chain carries TRBV10-3 and TRBJ2-7; TRBD1 is a possible D gene (5 bases). CDR1 ENHRY and CDR2 SYGVKD come from the germline V gene. The CDR3 has 13 residues. V dropped 10 bases and J dropped 4 bases, with 17 bases sitting between them. The CDR3 sequence: CATTGQDAYEQYF. As DNA, the CDR3 is TGTGCCACCACTGGACAAGACGCATACGAGCAGTACTTC.

The chain uses TRBV7-6 and TRBJ2-1, with 8 bases fitting TRBD2. The V gene's germline CDR1 is SGHVS and CDR2 FNYEAQ. V lost 3 bases to trimming and J lost 5 bases; unmatched junction nucleotides: 12. CDR3 length equals 17 residues. CDR3: CASSFAGGAPTDNEQFF. The CDR3 bases are TGTGCCAGCAGCTTCGCCGGGGGGGCGCCTACCGACAATGAGCAGTTCTTC.

Many counts were recorded for this clonotype. The CDR3 here is CSVRREGPYNEQFF. CDR3 nucleotide sequence: TGCAGCGTCCGGCGGGAGGGCCCCTACAATGAGCAGTTCTTC. The chain has TRBV29-1 and TRBJ2-1, with 9 nucleotides matching TRBD2. The CDR3 consists of 14 residues. Germline CDR1 and CDR2: SQVTM and ANQGSEA. The ends lost 6 bases at V and 2 bases at J; junction bases unmatched: 5.

This clonotype showed up many times. The chain joins TRBV3-1 to TRBJ2-1; 8 bases align to TRBD2. J lost 0 bases, V lost 0 bases, and 4 bases had no gene match. CDR1 LGHDT and CDR2 YNNKEL come from the germline V gene (reference sequence). This CDR3 spans 17 amino acids. The CDR3: CASSQDFLAGSYNEQFF. The CDR3 DNA follows: TGTGCCAGCAGCCAAGATTTCCTAGCGGGCTCCTACAATGAGCAGTTCTTC.

This clonotype turned up a few times. This sequence joins TRBV29-1 and TRBJ2-3; possibly TRBD1 for D (7 bases). Per the germline V gene, CDR1 is SQVTM and CDR2 is ANQGSEA. This CDR3 region has 16 residues. V was trimmed by 4 bases and J by 5 bases, leaving 22 bases between them. The CDR3 DNA follows: TGCAGCGTTGCAGGGGGGTGGAGGGAGGAAGGAGATACGCAGTATTTT. The encoded protein is CSVAGGWREEGDTQYF.

The rearrangement uses TRBV5-1 and TRBJ2-7; possible D gene TRBD1, 5 bases. Trimming shortened V by 0 bases and J by 7 bases, and 14 bases separated the two germline ends. Germline values: CDR1 SGHRS, CDR2 YFSETQ. This CDR3 comprises 14 residues. CDR3 nucleotide sequence: TGCGCCAGCAGCTTGGAGGGGTACCTCAGTGAGCAGTACTTC. Encoded protein: CASSLEGYLSEQYF.

V is TRBV7-8 and J is TRBJ1-1; D not certain. CDR1 SGHVS and CDR2 FQNEAQ come from the germline V gene. The CDR3 extends over 14 amino acids. Trimming cost V 5 bases and J 3 bases, with 13 bases left between them. CDR3 in amino acids: CASSPLAGYTEAFF. DNA of the CDR3: TGTGCCAGCAGCCCTCTTGCGGGATACACTGAAGCTTTCTTT. Full variable domain (remainder filled in from reference TRBV7-8 and TRBJ1-1): GAGVSQSPRYKVAKRGQDVALRCDPISGHVSLFWYQQALGQGPEFLTYFQNEAQLDKSGLPSDRFFAERPEGSVSTLKIQRTQQEDSAVYLCASSPLAGYTEAFFGQGTRLTVV.

The chain links TRBV7-8 to TRBJ2-4, with 9 bases aligning to TRBD2. V dropped 0 bases and J dropped 1; count of bases not matched to a gene: 7. CDR3 length equals 18 residues. Germline CDR1 is SGHVS and CDR2 is FQNEAQ. The CDR3: CASSLAYLAGKAKNIQYF. DNA of the CDR3: TGTGCCAGCAGCTTAGCTTATCTAGCGGGAAAGGCCAAAAACATTCAGTACTTC.

This clonotype was seen more than once but under ten times. V usage is TRBV9 and J usage is TRBJ2-2; 7 positions agree with TRBD2. The CDR3 is made up of 16 amino acids. From germline, CDR1 is SGDLS and CDR2 YYNGEE. J gave up 5 bases and V 0 bases, and 7 bases lay outside the gene matches. The CDR3 nucleotides are TGTGCCAGCAGCGTAGTGGCTAGCGGACAAACCGGGGAGCTGTTTTTT. Encoded protein: CASSVVASGQTGELFF.

This clonotype has just a few counts. The chain has TRBV5-1 and TRBJ2-3; D call uncertain. Deletions cut 1 base from V and 2 bases from J, with 14 bases between. Per germline, CDR1 SGHRS and CDR2 YFSETQ. CDR3 length: 16 amino acids. The CDR3 DNA is TGCGCCAGCAGCTTGCAGAATAATGCTTTCACAGATACGCAGTATTTT. It is translated as CASSLQNNAFTDTQYF.

The chain has TRBV20-1 and TRBJ1-1; D not certain. Between the trimmed V and J ends, which lost 0 bases and 6 bases, there was a span of 17 bases. The CDR3 loop spans 15 amino acids. CDR1 DFQATT and CDR2 SNEGSKA come from the germline V gene (reference sequence). Here the CDR3 reads CSARDSGRLLAEAFF. CDR3 DNA: TGCAGTGCTAGAGATTCGGGCAGGCTTCTCGCTGAAGCTTTCTTT.

This clonotype was found a few times. The chain carries TRBV2 and TRBJ1-2, with TRBD1 identical over 7 bases. The J segment lost 5 bases and the V segment lost 4 bases, leaving 10 bases of the junction unmatched. Germline-derived CDR1 and CDR2 are SNHLY and FYNNEI. CDR3 length: 15 amino acids. The CDR3 spells CASSVGTASRYGYTF. DNA for the CDR3: TGTGCCAGCAGTGTTGGGACAGCCTCTCGATATGGCTACACCTTC.

This chain connects TRBV15 to TRBJ2-5; D not resolved. CDR3 length: 16 amino acids. The germline gives CDR1 LNHNV, CDR2 YYDKDF (reference sequence). The V end was cut by 0 bases, the J end by 0 bases, with 11 bases between. The CDR3 nucleotides are TGTGCCACCAGCAGAGATTACGTGAGGTACCAAGAGACCCAGTACTTC. Its protein is CATSRDYVRYQETQYF.

This clonotype was picked up a small number of times. V gene TRBV18 combines with J gene TRBJ2-1; D unclear. CDR1 and CDR2 (germline): KGHSH, LQKENI. This CDR3 region has 14 residues. V was pared by 2 bases and J by 5 bases, with 10 bases between. DNA of the CDR3: TGTGCCAGCTCACCAAAGCCTGGGGACAATGAGCAGTTCTTC. The encoded protein is CASSPKPGDNEQFF.

The chain recombines TRBV4-3 with TRBJ1-2, with TRBD1 identical over 10 bases. Germline CDR1 reads LGHNA; CDR2 reads YSLEER. The length of the CDR3 is 17 residues. Trimming took 0 bases from V and 6 from J; bases not matched to a gene: 10. In DNA form, the CDR3 reads TGCGCCAGCAGCCAAGATCGGACGACCGGGACAGGGGATGGCTACACCTTC. Protein sequence: CASSQDRTTGTGDGYTF.

V is TRBV29-1 and J is TRBJ2-5; tentative D call: TRBD1 (6 bases). V dropped 5 bases and J dropped 1 base, with 8 bases sitting between them. Per germline, CDR1 SQVTM and CDR2 ANQGSEA. The CDR3 runs 12 residues. This chain's CDR3 is CSVWGPQETQYF. CDR3 sequence (DNA): TGCAGCGTTTGGGGGCCCCAAGAGACCCAGTACTTC.

This clonotype was seen repeatedly, ten times or more. This chain uses TRBV5-1 with TRBJ1-5; D remains unclear. V dropped 0 bases and J dropped 0 bases, with 4 bases sitting between them. CDR1 and CDR2 from the germline V gene are SGHRS and YFSETQ. The CDR3 consists of 14 residues. The CDR3 DNA follows: TGCGCCAGCAGCTTGGACGGTAGCAATCAGCCCCAGCATTTT. Protein product: CASSLDGSNQPQHF.